This TCR beta chain was recorded in a study of blood T cells in healthy people across ages. This clonotype was seen repeatedly, ten times or more. A second roughly 6 to 12 cycle PCR used barcoded and J-beta primers. TCRdb redid the calling of the 5' RACE reads with MiXCR, one entry per CDR3 protein. In the table there are 750,000 to 950,000 distinct CDR3 sequences, about 29% of which are singletons. Deletions cut 0 bases from V and 8 bases from J, with 14 bases between. Germline lookup yields CDR1 LNHNV and CDR2 YYDKDF (reference sequence). The CDR3 spans 15 residues. These data also formed part of another study, on T cells of mothers and their children. From that second work: Each 15 ul cDNA reaction used approximately 1.5 ug RNA; all RNA was used.

The material sequenced was blood. The receptor comes from a woman in her thirties or forties in good health. V and J are TRBV15 and TRBJ2-1; D possibly corresponds to TRBD2 (5 bases). CDR3 in amino acids: CATSRDREGTYEQFF. The CDR3 DNA reads as TGTGCCACCAGCAGAGATCGTGAGGGTACCTATGAGCAGTTCTTC.